This T cell receptor beta chain was identified during a study of T cells after yellow fever vaccination. The study's findings and limits: Among primary-vaccination clones, most reappeared after the booster, at roughly 95% for CD4 and about 90% for CD8.

About this clonotype itself: Its specificity is unknown.

TCRdb itself ran the 5' RACE reads through MiXCR, one entry per CDR3 protein. This sample has around 200,000 distinct CDR3 sequences, with approximately 10% found just once. The receptor comes from a man aged 18 to 30 who received the YFV17D yellow fever vaccine. The source material was CD8+ T cells sorted from PBMCs, sampled 15 days after the yellow fever booster vaccination.

The chain's CDR3 is CASSPPQGAGTGELFF. CDR3 bases: TGTGCCAGCAGCCCGCCACAGGGGGCTGGCACCGGGGAGCTGTTTTTT. This chain links TRBV11-2 with TRBJ2-2, with 9 bases lining up with TRBD1. Trimming cost V 5 bases and J 4 bases; bases outside gene matches: 8. CDR1 and CDR2 (germline): SGHAT, FQNNGV. This CDR3 has 16 residues.